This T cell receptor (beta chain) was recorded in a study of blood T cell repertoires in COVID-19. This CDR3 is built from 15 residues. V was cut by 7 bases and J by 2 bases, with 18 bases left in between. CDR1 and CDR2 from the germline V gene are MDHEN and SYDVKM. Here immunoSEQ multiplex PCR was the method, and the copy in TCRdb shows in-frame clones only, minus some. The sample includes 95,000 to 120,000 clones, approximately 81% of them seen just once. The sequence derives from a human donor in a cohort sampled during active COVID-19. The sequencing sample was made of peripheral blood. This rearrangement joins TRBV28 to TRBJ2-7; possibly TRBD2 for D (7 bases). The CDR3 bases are TGTGCCAGCATACGTCCAGGGGAGGGAACCTACGAGCAGTACTTC. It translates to CASIRPGEGTYEQYF.